This TCR beta chain originates from a study of OX40 agonist ivuxolimab in advanced cancers. With regard to the full study: Ivuxolimab was an agonistic, fully human IgG2 monoclonal antibody directed against OX40 (CD134), a costimulatory receptor. A male proportion of roughly 80% and a mean age of about 60 years, ranging from about 23 to 79, were recorded for the dose-escalation cohort. Intravenous ivuxolimab was administered to patients every 2 weeks at six dose levels: 0.01, 0.1, 0.3, 1.5, 3 and 10 mg/kg. Of the roughly 52 patients in dose escalation, about 19 had hepatocellular carcinoma, about 15 had melanoma, 9 had renal cell carcinoma and 9 had head and neck cancer. Patients were allowed to have had prior anti-PD-1, anti-PD-L1 or anti-CTLA-4 therapy, and around two fifths of the dose-escalation patients had been treated with checkpoint inhibitors. The purpose of peripheral TCRbeta sequencing was to test whether ivuxolimab changed TCR sequence diversity and led to clonal T-cell expansion. Partial responses were achieved by three dose-escalation patients, of whom one had hepatocellular carcinoma and two had cutaneous melanoma. The monotherapy dose-escalation portion (N ≈ 50 patients) of the phase I ivuxolimab trial is reported in the paper.

Study-wide findings and limitations: At doses of 0.1 to 3.0 mg/kg, clonal expansion of both CD4+ and CD8+ T cells in blood was seen between baseline and week 6. In the 0.1-3.0 mg/kg groups, partial responders had among the lowest normalized peripheral clonal expansion, particularly in CD8+ T cells. After ivuxolimab, more expanded clones were found on average in CD8+ T cells than in CD4+ T cells. The antigen specificity of the clonally expanded peripheral T cells was not determined. Low levels of normalized T-cell clonal expansion were also seen in some patients who did not respond.

To sequence the TCRbeta CDR3 region, genomic DNA was isolated from the sorted cells. TCRbeta CDR3 regions were sequenced using the immunoSEQ Assay. Imported from immuneACCESS, the table was reduced by TCRdb to in-frame sequences with V and J called. These copies leave out some clones; in studies compared against another copy, an unresolved V gene accounts for under half, and the cause of the remainder is not known. This sample lists about 75,000 clones; approximately 81% were detected once. The top ten clones comprise 17% of the sample. Turning to this clone: The antigen it recognizes is unknown. Per-base qualities were not stored, and no clone one base away is much larger.

Patients with a history of autoimmune disease or receiving systemic immunosuppression were excluded from the trial. In every dose cohort, peripheral blood was drawn for TCR sequencing at baseline, cycle 4 day 1, and cycle 7 day 1. Samples were obtained from an open-label, multicenter, first-in-human phase I dose-escalation trial of ivuxolimab. Adults with locally advanced or metastatic melanoma, renal cell, hepatocellular, or head and neck squamous cell carcinoma were enrolled in the trial. CD4+ and CD8+ T cells were sorted separately from peripheral blood before TCR sequencing. This TCR derives from an adult with an advanced solid tumor such as melanoma, head and neck, liver or kidney cancer. The source was CD4+ or CD8+ T cells sorted from blood, collected in a trial of the OX40 agonist ivuxolimab.

In nucleotides, the sequence is TGCGCCAGCAAGGGGGAGGGAGTTGAAAAACTGTTTTTT. This gives the protein CASKGEGVEKLFF. Here the chain combines TRBV5-1 and TRBJ1-4; TRBD1 is a weak D gene call, 6 bases matching. Relative to germline, V is 6 bases shorter and J is 7 bases shorter, with 13 bases between their ends. The CDR3 measures 13 amino acids from cysteine to phenylalanine. The only DNA kept is the CDR3, 39 bases in frame from the first base. The germline V gene provides CDR1 SGHRS and CDR2 YFSETQ.